This passage covers 17 T cell receptor beta chains from one sample sequenced in a study of blood T cell repertoires in COVID-19. Here immunoSEQ multiplex PCR was the method, and the copy in TCRdb shows in-frame clones only, minus some. The table has about 180,000 clones, about nine tenths seen once; the top ten hold 3.5% to 5%. Sequencing input: peripheral blood. The receptors originated from a young woman with acute or convalescent COVID-19.

V is TRBV28 and J is TRBJ2-7; a possible D gene is TRBD1 (6 bases). The CDR3 contains 15 residues. CDR1 and CDR2 (germline): MDHEN, SYDVKM. Between the trimmed V and J ends, which lost 6 bases and 4 bases, there was a span of 19 bases. The CDR3 DNA sequence: TGTGCCAGCAGCACCCAAACCGGGACACCGTACGAGCAGTACTTC. Residues: CASSTQTGTPYEQYF. The variable domain in full, completed from reference TRBV28 and TRBJ2-7, reads DVKVTQSSRYLVKRTGEKVFLECVQDMDHENMFWYRQDPGLGLRLIYFSYDVKMKEKGDIPEGYSVSREKKERFSLILESASTNQTSMYLCASSTQTGTPYEQYFGPGTRLTVT.

The chain combines TRBV3-1 (or the pseudogene TRBV3-2) with TRBJ1-5; no clear D gene. Germline CDR1 and CDR2: LGHDT and YNNKEL (reference sequence). V shed 3 bases and J shed 4 bases, with 4 bases lying between them. This CDR3 comprises 12 residues. This CDR3 is CASSHRNQPQHF. The CDR3 region has the DNA TGTGCCAGCAGCCACAGGAATCAGCCCCAGCATTTT.

The chain has TRBV15 and TRBJ2-1; 8 bases match TRBD2. CDR1 LNHNV and CDR2 YYDKDF come from the germline V gene (reference sequence). This CDR3 contains 14 residues. The V and J ends lost 1 base and 7 bases, in that order; junction bases with no gene match: 3. The CDR3 sequence: CATSRVSGTNEQFF. CDR3 in DNA: TGTGCCACCAGCAGAGTTAGCGGGACGAATGAGCAGTTCTTC. The full variable domain, with the rest looked up from reference TRBV15 and TRBJ2-1, is DAMVIQNPRYQVTQFGKPVTLSCSQTLNHNVMYWYQQKSSQAPKLLFHYYDKDFNNEADTPDNFQSRRPNTSFCFLDIRSPGLGDTAMYLCATSRVSGTNEQFFGPGTRLTVL.

The chain joins TRBV7-9 to TRBJ2-3; 9 positions match TRBD2. V was clipped by 8 bases and J by 0 bases; unmatched bases: 6. The length of the CDR3 is 15 residues. The germline V gene encodes CDR1 SEHNR and CDR2 FQNEAQ (reference sequence). CDR3 residues: CASGGSGGSTDTQYF. The CDR3 DNA sequence: TGTGCCAGCGGAGGTAGCGGGGGTAGCACAGATACGCAGTATTTT.

CDR3 protein: CASSLDGGYEQYF. Written as DNA, the CDR3 is TGCGCCAGCAGCTTGGACGGGGGCTACGAGCAGTACTTC. The chain recombines TRBV5-1 with TRBJ2-7, with D tentatively TRBD2 (6 bases). Trimming shortened V by 0 bases and J by 3 bases, and 7 bases separated the two germline ends. This CDR3 is built from 13 residues. Germline V gene sequence: CDR1 SGHRS, CDR2 YFSETQ.

V usage is TRBV19 and J usage is TRBJ1-2; D call uncertain. Germline V gene data show CDR1 as LNHDA and CDR2 as SQIVND (reference sequence). The CDR3 totals 15 residues. Trimming took 1 base from V and 4 from J, leaving 13 bases between them. CDR3 in amino acids: CASSIVGGRGYGYTF. CDR3 coding DNA: TGTGCCAGTAGTATAGTTGGCGGACGGGGCTATGGCTACACCTTC.

The gene calls are TRBV6-1 and TRBJ1-6; weak D call: TRBD1 (6 bases). V lost 3 bases and J lost 6, with 9 bases in between. The germline CDR1 and CDR2 sequences are MNHNS and SASEGT. The CDR3 loop spans 14 amino acids. CDR3 amino acids: CASSEDRLNSPLHF. In DNA form, the CDR3 reads TGTGCCAGCAGTGAGGACAGACTTAATTCACCCCTCCACTTT.

V gene TRBV7-8 combines with J gene TRBJ1-2, with 9 bases aligning to TRBD1. With V trimmed by 8 bases and J by 1 base, 11 bases remained unmatched. Germline values: CDR1 SGHVS, CDR2 FQNEAQ. This CDR3 has 16 amino acids. Here the CDR3 reads CASSPPGQGFNYGYTF. CDR3 coding DNA: TGTGCCAGCTCGCCTCCGGGACAGGGATTTAACTATGGCTACACCTTC. Together with reference TRBV7-8 and TRBJ1-2, the CDR3 gives the full variable domain: GAGVSQSPRYKVAKRGQDVALRCDPISGHVSLFWYQQALGQGPEFLTYFQNEAQLDKSGLPSDRFFAERPEGSVSTLKIQRTQQEDSAVYLCASSPPGQGFNYGYTFGSGTRLTVV.

The genes are TRBV19 and TRBJ1-5, with no clear D. The CDR3 extends over 15 amino acids. Germline CDR1 is LNHDA and CDR2 is SQIVND (reference sequence). With 5 bases removed from V and 3 bases from J, the gap between germline ends came to 14 bases. CDR3 residues: CASSAPGFDNQPQHF. CDR3 DNA: TGTGCCAGTAGTGCTCCCGGGTTTGACAATCAGCCCCAGCATTTT.

This clone was detected a few times. The genes are TRBV3-1 (or the pseudogene TRBV3-2) and TRBJ1-5; D is ambiguous. Germline CDR1 LGHDT, CDR2 YNNKEL (reference sequence). The V end lost 4 bases, the J end lost 4 bases, and 8 bases lay between the germline ends. This CDR3 is built from 13 residues. The DNA for the CDR3 is TGTGCCAGCAGCCGAGCCCTTAATCAGCCCCAGCATTTT. This gives the protein CASSRALNQPQHF.

This clone was found once. The chain links TRBV12-1 to TRBJ1-4. TRBV12-1 is shown as a pseudogene. This CDR3 has 13 amino acids. The CDR3 DNA reads as TGTGCCTCCGCGCCGGCGGGGGATGAAAAACTGTTTTTT. Its protein is CASAPAGDEKLFF.

The rearrangement links TRBV20-1 to TRBJ1-1; D remains unclear. This CDR3 has 14 amino acids. Trimming took 3 bases from V and 1 from J, leaving 12 bases between them. Germline loops: CDR1 DFQATT, CDR2 SNEGSKA (reference sequence). CDR3 amino acids: CSASGVRQNTEAFF. In DNA, the CDR3 is TGCAGTGCTAGTGGCGTCCGTCAGAACACTGAAGCTTTCTTT.

This chain uses TRBV18 with TRBJ2-3; 11 bases agree with TRBD2. Germline lookup yields CDR1 KGHSH and CDR2 LQKENI. The CDR3 is 18 residues long. The V gene end was trimmed by 3 bases and the J gene end by 1 base; junction bases not matched to a gene: 9. The CDR3 sequence is CASSPQTSGSIGTDTQYF. The CDR3 DNA is TGTGCCAGCTCACCGCAAACTAGCGGGAGCATCGGCACAGATACGCAGTATTTT.

This clone was detected only once. The gene calls are TRBV4-1 and TRBJ2-5; D may be TRBD1 (6 bases). Germline V gene data show CDR1 as MGHRA and CDR2 as YSYEKL. This CDR3 has 14 amino acids. With 0 bases removed from V and 5 bases from J, the gap between germline ends came to 10 bases. The CDR3 DNA reads as TGCGCCAGCAGCCAAGATCGGGACATGGAGACCCAGTACTTC. Translating gives CASSQDRDMETQYF.

This clone is a singleton in its sample. This sequence joins TRBV12-5 and TRBJ2-1; D is ambiguous. Between the trimmed V and J ends, which lost 10 bases and 0 bases, there was a span of 4 bases. The germline CDR1 and CDR2 sequences are LGHNT and FRNRAP. This CDR3 is 11 amino acids long. Written as DNA, the CDR3 is TGTGCTACGAGCTCCTACAATGAGCAGTTCTTC. This codes for CATSSYNEQFF.

The chain is built from TRBV15 and TRBJ2-1; 7 bases line up with TRBD1. The CDR3 runs 12 residues. CDR1 and CDR2 (germline): LNHNV, YYDKDF (reference sequence). The V and J ends lost 3 bases and 8 bases, in that order; junction bases with no gene match: 1. CDR3 coding DNA: TGTGCCACCAGCAGGCAGGGGGATGAGCAGTTCTTC. Translating it yields CATSRQGDEQFF. Based on the CDR3 plus reference TRBV15 and TRBJ2-1, the full variable domain is DAMVIQNPRYQVTQFGKPVTLSCSQTLNHNVMYWYQQKSSQAPKLLFHYYDKDFNNEADTPDNFQSRRPNTSFCFLDIRSPGLGDTAMYLCATSRQGDEQFFGPGTRLTVL.

The rearrangement uses TRBV18 and TRBJ2-1; a weak D match, TRBD2 (6 bases). This CDR3 has 16 residues. From germline, CDR1 is KGHSH and CDR2 LQKENI. With 3 bases removed from V and 0 bases from J, the gap between germline ends came to 12 bases. In nucleotides, the CDR3 is TGTGCCAGCTCACCTGCGGGGCCCAGCTCCTACAATGAGCAGTTCTTC. It translates to CASSPAGPSSYNEQFF.